This T cell receptor beta chain appears in the sequencing data of a study of T cell changes during pregnancy in multiple sclerosis (dated by TCRdb to about 2019). For the study in its entirety: The study examined how the T cell repertoire changed over the course of pregnancy in women with multiple sclerosis.

Receptors were amplified or captured by the immunoSEQ multiplex PCR assay. The source is immuneACCESS, and TCRdb retained only in-frame sequences with V and J called. Part of the clones is not carried over; for the studies checked, unresolved V genes explain less than half of this, and the remainder is unexplained. The sample table shows about 42,000 clones, and 70% to 90% are seen once. The top ten clonotypes cover around 1% of the sample. This clone has more than one count but fewer than ten. The clone's antigen remains unknown. Per-nucleotide qualities are absent, and no much larger clonotype sits a single base away. Looking up the germline V gene yields CDR1 SGHRS and CDR2 YFSETQ. Ends trimmed: V by 0 bases, J by 1 base; bases unmatched to a gene: 19. From the cysteine through the phenylalanine, the CDR3 covers 21 amino acids. Kept here is only the CDR3 DNA, which spans 63 bases and is read in frame from base 1.

The rearranged chain carries TRBV5-1 and TRBJ2-1, with TRBD1 identical over 7 junction bases. The sequence was obtained from a female donor with multiple sclerosis, enrolled in a pregnancy study. Sequencing used CD4+ T cells from peripheral blood mononuclear cells, obtained after pregnancy. The DNA sequence follows: TGCGCCAGCAGCTTGGCTCGTCTGGGACAGAAGATGCCGACATCCTACAATGAGCAGTTCTTC. Its protein reads: CASSLARLGQKMPTSYNEQFF.